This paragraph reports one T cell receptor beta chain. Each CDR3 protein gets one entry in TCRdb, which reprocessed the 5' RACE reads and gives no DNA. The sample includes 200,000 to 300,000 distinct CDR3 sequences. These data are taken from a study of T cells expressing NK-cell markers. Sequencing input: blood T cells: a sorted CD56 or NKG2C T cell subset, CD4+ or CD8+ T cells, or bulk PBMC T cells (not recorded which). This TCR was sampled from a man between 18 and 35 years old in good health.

The CDR3 here is CATREGTRWRTTGELFF. V usage is TRBV15 and J usage is TRBJ2-2; TCRdb reports TRBD1, a call that lacks DNA to check it against. Germline CDR1 reads LNHNV; CDR2 reads YYDKDF (reference sequence). This CDR3 comprises 17 residues.